This entry lists 20 T cell receptor beta chains sequenced from one sample in a study of circulating and synovial CD4+ cells in juvenile arthritis. Assay used: immunoSEQ multiplex PCR; TCRdb lists only in-frame clones, some missing. This sample has some 33,000 clones, with about 94% found just once. Sample: CD4+ T cells from blood. The receptors here all came from a human donor with juvenile idiopathic arthritis.

The CDR3: CASSPTYAEDGYTF. CDR3 DNA sequence: TGTGCCAGCTCACCAACCTATGCAGAGGATGGCTACACCTTC. The chain carries TRBV18 and TRBJ1-2; D gene ambiguous. Trimming pared 2 bases from V and 6 bases from J, leaving 13 bases between. Looked up from germline, CDR1 is KGHSH and CDR2 is LQKENI. This CDR3 is built from 14 residues.

In nucleotides, the CDR3 is TGTGCCAGCAGCTTGGGTCAGGGACTCTCTGGAAACACCATATATTTT. Protein sequence: CASSLGQGLSGNTIYF. The rearrangement uses TRBV5-4 and TRBJ1-3, with D maybe TRBD1 (5 bases). CDR1 and CDR2 from the germline V gene are SGHNT and YYREEE (reference sequence). The CDR3 covers 16 residues. Trimming removed 0 bases at V and 0 bases at J, with 10 bases between.

This chain uses TRBV6-5 with TRBJ2-7, with D possibly TRBD2 on 6 matching bases. This CDR3 has 13 amino acids. V gave up 9 bases and J gave up 2 bases, with 14 bases separating them. Germline V gene sequence: CDR1 MNHEY, CDR2 SVGAGI. DNA of the CDR3: TGTGCCAGTCTCGGGGCGGGGACCTACGAGCAGTACTTC. Its protein product is CASLGAGTYEQYF.

The chain joins TRBV6-6 to TRBJ2-5, with D perhaps TRBD1 (6 bases). Trimming took off 6 bases at V and 2 bases at J, with 13 bases between the two ends. Germline V gene lookup returns CDR1 MNHNY and CDR2 SVGAGI (reference sequence). This CDR3 is built from 14 residues. CDR3 residues: CASRGDTDQETQYF. The CDR3 DNA is TGTGCCAGCAGGGGGGACACCGATCAAGAGACCCAGTACTTC.

The chain is built from TRBV5-5 and TRBJ1-2; TRBD1 aligns across 8 bases. The CDR3 contains 15 residues. Germline lookup yields CDR1 SGHKS and CDR2 YYEKEE (reference sequence). J was trimmed by 12 bases and V by 4 bases; bases with no gene match: 17. The DNA of the CDR3 is TGTGCCAGCAGCCCAACGCCGGGACAGGCTATGGCCCACACCTTC. Amino acid sequence: CASSPTPGQAMAHTF.

The chain recombines TRBV10-3 with TRBJ1-5; D possibly corresponds to TRBD1 (6 bases). The germline gives CDR1 ENHRY, CDR2 SYGVKD. Trimming removed 2 bases at V and 2 bases at J, with 16 bases between. This CDR3 spans 17 amino acids. CDR3: CAISEPSGDLGNQPQHF. The CDR3 DNA follows: TGTGCCATCAGTGAGCCGTCAGGGGATTTAGGCAATCAGCCCCAGCATTTT.

This chain connects TRBV5-1 to TRBJ1-4; TRBD1 is a possible D gene (6 bases). Deletions cut 1 base from V and 6 bases from J, with 10 bases between. This CDR3 has 14 residues. CDR1 SGHRS and CDR2 YFSETQ come from the germline V gene. As DNA, the CDR3 is TGCGCCAGCAGCTTGCGCGGGGGCGATGAAAAACTGTTTTTT. It translates to CASSLRGGDEKLFF.

V gene TRBV5-4 combines with J gene TRBJ2-3; the D gene is possibly TRBD2 (5 bases). The CDR3 length is 14 residues. Germline CDR1 reads SGHNT; CDR2 reads YYREEE (reference sequence). Trimming removed 4 bases from V and 8 bases from J, with 17 bases in between. CDR3 region: CASSEGIVAGTQYF. CDR3 sequence (DNA): TGTGCCAGCAGCGAGGGAATAGTGGCAGGTACGCAGTATTTT. Combining the CDR3 with reference TRBV5-4 and TRBJ2-3 gives the whole variable domain ETGVTQSPTHLIKTRGQQVTLRCSSQSGHNTVSWYQQALGQGPQFIFQYYREEENGRGNFPPRFSGLQFPNYSSELNVNALELDDSALYLCASSEGIVAGTQYFGPGTRLTVL.

This chain uses TRBV7-2 with TRBJ1-2; 8 positions agree with TRBD1. In germline, CDR1 is SGHTA, CDR2 FQGNSA. The CDR3 contains 13 residues. J was trimmed by 8 bases and V by 5 bases; bases with no gene match: 7. The CDR3 region has the DNA TGTGCCAGCAGCGCGGACAGGGCGGCGGGCTACACCTTC. It codes for CASSADRAAGYTF.

V and J are TRBV28 and TRBJ1-1, with TRBD1 matching 8 bases. With 7 bases clipped from V and 0 bases from J, the junction kept 4 bases outside the gene matches. From germline, CDR1 is MDHEN and CDR2 SYDVKM. CDR3 length equals 14 residues. CDR3 region: CASTRQGLNTEAFF. The CDR3 DNA follows: TGTGCCAGCACCCGACAGGGGTTGAACACTGAAGCTTTCTTT.

This chain joins TRBV6-5 and TRBJ2-5; D may be TRBD1 (6 bases). The CDR3 extends over 14 amino acids. Germline V gene data show CDR1 as MNHEY and CDR2 as SVGAGI. Trimming took 6 bases from V and 2 from J, leaving 13 bases between them. The CDR3 nucleotides are TGTGCCAGCAGATTGACAGGTATACAAGAGACCCAGTACTTC. This encodes CASRLTGIQETQYF.

Of note for this clone: Its ends do not fully match the called genes, so a read error is possible. The V gene is TRBV7-7, the J gene TRBJ2-5, with TRBD2 matching 10 bases. The CDR3 runs to 19 residues. Looked up from germline, CDR1 is SSHAT and CDR2 is FNYEAQ (reference sequence). This chain's CDR3 is CASSLAVSSGGLYQETQYF. The CDR3 coding sequence is TGTGCTAGCAGCTTAGCGGTCTCTAGCGGGGGACTGTACCAAGAGACCCAGTACTTC.

This chain connects TRBV6-1 to TRBJ2-2; a weak D match, TRBD2 (7 bases). The germline V and J ends were trimmed by 6 bases and 5 bases, with 13 bases remaining between them. The CDR3 sequence is 14 residues long. Germline values: CDR1 MNHNS, CDR2 SASEGT. Here the CDR3 DNA reads TGTGCCAGCAGAGAGGGGGGGTCGACCGGGGAGCTGTTTTTT. Translated, it gives CASREGGSTGELFF.

The chain combines TRBV9 with TRBJ2-3, with TRBD2 matching 9 bases. The CDR3 has 14 residues. CDR1 and CDR2 from the germline V gene are SGDLS and YYNGEE. Trimming cost V 9 bases and J 8 bases; bases outside gene matches: 13. The CDR3 DNA follows: TGTGCCATTCCCGCGGGGGGGCAAGTGGCTACGCAGTATTTT. Its translation: CAIPAGGQVATQYF.

J is TRBJ1-1 and V is TRBV15, with D possibly being TRBD1 (6 bases). The CDR3 totals 15 residues. V gave up 2 bases and J gave up 1 base, with 11 bases separating them. Germline V lookup: CDR1 LNHNV, CDR2 YYDKDF (reference sequence). DNA for the CDR3: TGTGCCACCAGCAGACACCGGGACAAGAACACTGAAGCTTTCTTT. Amino acids: CATSRHRDKNTEAFF.

This clone appeared once. The rearrangement joins TRBV25-1 to TRBJ2-2; the D is unclear. Germline values: CDR1 MGHDK, CDR2 SYGVNS. The CDR3 has 13 amino acids. The V end lost 7 bases, the J end lost 4 bases, and 10 bases lay between the germline ends. CDR3 in DNA: TGTGCCAGCAATCGAGATCGCACCGGGGAGCTGTTTTTT. It codes for CASNRDRTGELFF.

The J gene is TRBJ2-2, the V gene TRBV5-4; D unclear. CDR1 is SGHNT and CDR2 is YYREEE in the germline V gene (reference sequence). V dropped 0 bases and J dropped 1 base, with 4 bases sitting between them. This CDR3 spans 14 amino acids. The CDR3 region is CASSLGQNTGELFF. CDR3 DNA sequence: TGTGCCAGCAGCTTGGGGCAGAACACCGGGGAGCTGTTTTTT.

A single count supports this clone. V and J are TRBV4-1 and TRBJ1-5, with TRBD1 as a possible D gene (5 bases). CDR1 and CDR2 from the germline V gene are MGHRA and YSYEKL. Between the trimmed V and J ends, which lost 0 bases and 4 bases, there was a span of 16 bases. The CDR3 sequence is 17 residues long. CDR3 DNA sequence: TGCGCCAGCAGCCAAGAAGGAGTCGGGACTCCAAATCAGCCCCAGCATTTT. Residues: CASSQEGVGTPNQPQHF.

V and J are TRBV7-8 and TRBJ2-5; 7 nucleotides match TRBD1. This CDR3 contains 13 residues. Unmatched junction bases numbered 4, after V lost 6 bases and J lost 3 bases. Germline V gene sequence: CDR1 SGHVS, CDR2 FQNEAQ. The CDR3 loop reads CASSFDREETQYF. In nucleotides, the CDR3 is TGTGCCAGCAGTTTTGACAGGGAAGAGACCCAGTACTTC.

The chain couples TRBV18 to TRBJ2-3, with D possibly matching TRBD1 (7 bases). From germline, CDR1 is KGHSH and CDR2 LQKENI. The germline V and J ends were trimmed by 8 bases and 5 bases, with 17 bases remaining between them. The CDR3 is 14 residues long. CDR3 DNA: TGTGCCAGCGCCCAAGGAGGGGGCCAAGATACGCAGTATTTT. Translation gives CASAQGGGQDTQYF.